This T cell receptor beta chain was recovered during a study of T-cell memory formation after mild COVID-19. The CDR3 is 17 amino acids. V was trimmed by 4 bases and J by 0 bases, leaving 17 bases between them. TCRdb fed the 5' RACE reads into MiXCR, producing one record per CDR3 protein. The sample yields 350,000 to 500,000 distinct CDR3 sequences, more than 20% seen once. The V and J genes are TRBV23-1 and TRBJ2-3; D is tentatively TRBD1 or TRBD2 (7 bases each). TRBV23-1 is annotated as an ORF whose role is uncertain. This sequence was found in an adult woman who had mild COVID-19 (a few samples of this study predate the infection). Cell type and time point are not known. The sequenced material came from PBMCs or a T cell subset sorted from them (not recorded which). For the CDR3, the DNA is TGCGCCAGCAGTCGGAAGCAGGGGGGGCTGAGCACAGATACGCAGTATTTT. It encodes CASSRKQGGLSTDTQYF.